One and the same sample provided the 15 T cell receptor beta chains below, sequenced in a study of cytomegalovirus exposure and HLA in healthy donors. Primers for the PCR totalled 60 Vbeta and 13 Jbeta. Repertoires were generated with immunoSEQ multiplex PCR, while TCRdb's copy carries only in-frame clones and drops some. The top ten hold more than 3% of the sample, which has around 100,000 clones, under 85% seen once. The specimen was PBMCs. Source of these receptors: a female donor in good health and CMV-seropositive.

This clone appeared a few times. This rearrangement joins TRBV9 to TRBJ1-6; no reliable D call. The germline CDR1 and CDR2 sequences are SGDLS and YYNGEE. The CDR3 contains 12 residues. Trimming left V 4 bases short and J 8 bases short, with 7 bases between. CDR3 in amino acids: CASSLEYSPLHF. The CDR3 nucleotides read TGTGCCAGCAGCCTGGAGTATTCACCCCTCCACTTT.

This clone was counted only a few times. V gene TRBV6-5 combines with J gene TRBJ1-5; 7 nucleotides agree with TRBD1. Unmatched junction bases numbered 9, after V lost 6 bases and J lost 7 bases. Germline values: CDR1 MNHEY, CDR2 SVGAGI. CDR3 length: 14 amino acids. In nucleotides, the CDR3 is TGTGCCAGCAGCCAAGACAGGGTAGGGCAGCCCCAGCATTTT. It is translated as CASSQDRVGQPQHF.

This chain joins TRBV23-1 and TRBJ1-4, with 7 nucleotides matching TRBD1. TRBV23-1 is an ORF; its function is uncertain. The CDR3 extends over 17 amino acids. J was trimmed by 5 bases and V by 0 bases; bases with no gene match: 9. The CDR3 DNA reads as TGCGCCAGCAGTCAATCGGGCGACAGGGAACTAAATGAAAAACTGTTTTTT. Amino acid sequence: CASSQSGDRELNEKLFF.

The chain carries TRBV5-1 and TRBJ2-7, with D perhaps matching TRBD1 (6 bases). CDR3 length: 15 residues. Looked up from germline, CDR1 is SGHRS and CDR2 is YFSETQ. V was trimmed by 1 base and J by 5 bases, leaving 16 bases between them. Here the CDR3 DNA reads TGCGCCAGCAGCTTGTATTTTCCAGGGGCGGACGAGCAGTACTTC. It is translated as CASSLYFPGADEQYF.

The chain employs TRBV7-9 and TRBJ2-3; weak D call: TRBD2 (5 bases). CDR1 and CDR2 (germline): SEHNR, FQNEAQ (reference sequence). This CDR3 comprises 14 residues. Trimming stripped 8 bases from V and 0 bases from J, with 12 bases between. The CDR3 is CASFDRESTDTQYF. In DNA form, the CDR3 reads TGTGCCAGCTTCGACCGGGAAAGCACAGATACGCAGTATTTT.

The chain couples TRBV19 to TRBJ2-3, with 11 bases lining up with TRBD1. The CDR3 runs to 15 residues. CDR1 and CDR2 from the germline V gene are LNHDA and SQIVND (reference sequence). V shed 3 bases and J 1 base; nucleotides not matched to a gene: 0. The CDR3 protein is CASSMGQGGTDTQYF. The CDR3, as DNA: TGTGCCAGTAGTATGGGACAGGGGGGCACAGATACGCAGTATTTT.

As DNA, the CDR3 is TGTGCCAGCAGCCTCGACCCAGCGGGATCAAGCACAGATACGCAGTATTTT. Translating gives CASSLDPAGSSTDTQYF. V and J are TRBV5-4 and TRBJ2-3; 7 nucleotides match TRBD2. This CDR3 contains 17 residues. J gave up 0 bases and V 4 bases, and 11 bases lay outside the gene matches. Germline loops: CDR1 SGHNT, CDR2 YYREEE (reference sequence). The complete variable domain, with remaining parts taken from reference TRBV5-4 and TRBJ2-3, reads ETGVTQSPTHLIKTRGQQVTLRCSSQSGHNTVSWYQQALGQGPQFIFQYYREEENGRGNFPPRFSGLQFPNYSSELNVNALELDDSALYLCASSLDPAGSSTDTQYFGPGTRLTVL.

J is TRBJ2-5 and V is TRBV7-9; 7 bases are a match to TRBD1. Germline V gene lookup returns CDR1 SEHNR and CDR2 FQNEAQ (reference sequence). With 3 bases clipped from V and 4 bases from J, the junction kept 2 bases outside the gene matches. This CDR3 has 13 amino acids. The DNA for the CDR3 is TGTGCCAGCAGCTTGCCAGGGGGAGAGACCCAGTACTTC. Amino acids: CASSLPGGETQYF.

This clone has a single count. In nucleotides, the CDR3 is TGTGCCAGCAGTTCCCGGACAGGGACCTTCTCTGGAAACACCATATATTTT. This translates into CASSSRTGTFSGNTIYF. The chain is built from TRBV28 and TRBJ1-3, with 8 bases matching TRBD1. Germline values: CDR1 MDHEN, CDR2 SYDVKM. The trim removed 4 bases at V and 0 bases at J, leaving 8 bases unmatched. The CDR3 loop spans 17 amino acids.

This sequence joins TRBV4-2 and TRBJ1-2, with 12 bases fitting TRBD1. Germline loops: CDR1 LGHNA, CDR2 YNFKEQ. This CDR3 has 15 residues. The junction had 8 bases not matched to a gene; V was cut back by 4 bases and J by 8 bases. The DNA of the CDR3 is TGTGCCAGCAGCCGCTCGGGACAGGGGGCTCGAGGCTACACCTTC. This gives the protein CASSRSGQGARGYTF.

The rearrangement uses TRBV6-1 and TRBJ2-3, with TRBD2 identical over 10 bases. Trimming removed 2 bases from V and 0 bases from J; junction bases left unmatched: 2. CDR3 length: 16 amino acids. Germline assignment: CDR1 MNHNS and CDR2 SASEGT. CDR3 sequence reads: CASSELAGASTDTQYF. The DNA for the CDR3 is TGTGCCAGCAGTGAACTAGCGGGGGCAAGCACAGATACGCAGTATTTT.

The V call is TRBV19, the J call TRBJ1-5, with a weak D call TRBD1 (6 bases). The CDR3 sequence is 16 residues long. Germline V CDR1 and CDR2: LNHDA, SQIVND (reference sequence). The V end was cut by 6 bases, the J end by 6 bases, with 21 bases between. The CDR3, as DNA: TGTGCCAGTAGCGATTTTCGGGACACGGGCTTTCAGCCCCAGCATTTT. Amino acids: CASSDFRDTGFQPQHF.

The J gene is TRBJ2-7, the V gene TRBV7-3; 8 positions match TRBD2. CDR3 size: 14 residues. V dropped 5 bases and J dropped 3; count of bases not matched to a gene: 6. Germline CDR1 is SGHTA and CDR2 is FQGTGA. The CDR3, as DNA: TGTGCCAGCAGCACCCGACTAGCGATCTACGAGCAGTACTTC. Its translation is CASSTRLAIYEQYF.

The chain carries TRBV9 and TRBJ1-3, with 7 positions matching TRBD1. Germline CDR1 reads SGDLS; CDR2 reads YYNGEE. The CDR3 covers 15 residues. J was trimmed by 0 bases and V by 3 bases; bases with no gene match: 3. The CDR3 sequence is CASSEGQLSGNTIYF. The CDR3 nucleotides read TGTGCCAGCAGCGAGGGACAGCTCTCTGGAAACACCATATATTTT. The complete variable domain, with remaining parts taken from reference TRBV9 and TRBJ1-3, reads DSGVTQTPKHLITATGQRVTLRCSPRSGDLSVYWYQQSLDQGLQFLIQYYNGEERAKGNILERFSAQQFPDLHSELNLSSLELGDSALYFCASSEGQLSGNTIYFGEGSWLTVV.

The chain employs TRBV6-1 and TRBJ1-2; D gene unclear. The CDR3 sequence is 14 residues long. Germline lookup yields CDR1 MNHNS and CDR2 SASEGT. Trimming shortened V by 2 bases and J by 6 bases, and 13 bases separated the two germline ends. CDR3 loop: CASSEPAWADGYTF. CDR3 in DNA: TGTGCCAGCAGTGAACCGGCCTGGGCAGATGGCTACACCTTC.